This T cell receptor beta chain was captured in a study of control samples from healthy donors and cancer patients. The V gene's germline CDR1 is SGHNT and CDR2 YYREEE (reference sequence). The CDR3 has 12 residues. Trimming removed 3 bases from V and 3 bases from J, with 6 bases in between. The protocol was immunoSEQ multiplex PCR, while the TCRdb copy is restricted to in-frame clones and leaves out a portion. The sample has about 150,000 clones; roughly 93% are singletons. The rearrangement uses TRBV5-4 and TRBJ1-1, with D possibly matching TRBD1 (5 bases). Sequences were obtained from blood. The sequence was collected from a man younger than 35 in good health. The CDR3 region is CASSWGDTEAFF. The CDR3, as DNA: TGTGCCAGCAGCTGGGGGGACACTGAAGCTTTCTTT.